The 18 T cell receptor beta chains below come from one sample, sequenced in a study of T cell changes during pregnancy in multiple sclerosis. Only in-frame clones appear in the TCRdb table, and some are missing; sequencing was by immunoSEQ multiplex PCR. The table lists tens of thousands of clones, about nine tenths of them singletons. Sample: CD4+ T cells from peripheral blood mononuclear cells, taken in the first trimester of pregnancy. Receptors were obtained from a female donor with multiple sclerosis, enrolled in a pregnancy study.

Only a few counts were recorded for this clone. The V and J genes are TRBV2 and TRBJ2-7, with TRBD1 matching over 9 bases. The CDR3 extends over 13 amino acids. Germline trimming cut 8 bases from V and 4 bases from J; bases unmatched to any gene: 6. Germline V lookup: CDR1 SNHLY, CDR2 FYNNEI. The CDR3 DNA is TGTGCCAGCGACCAGGGACAGGGTTACGAGCAGTACTTC. Protein sequence: CASDQGQGYEQYF.

The V and J genes are TRBV6-6 and TRBJ2-3, with TRBD2 identical over 9 bases. Trimming at V came to 8 bases and at J to 2 bases, leaving 2 bases not matched to a gene. This CDR3 has 13 residues. CDR1 and CDR2 (germline): MNHNY, SVGAGI (reference sequence). CDR3 in amino acids: CASAGGPTDTQYF. The CDR3 DNA sequence: TGTGCCAGCGCGGGAGGGCCCACAGATACGCAGTATTTT.

This chain uses TRBV5-5 with TRBJ1-4; D call uncertain. Germline values: CDR1 SGHKS, CDR2 YYEKEE (reference sequence). CDR3 size: 13 residues. V was pared by 4 bases and J by 5 bases, with 9 bases between. CDR3: CASSIGVNEKLFF. CDR3 bases: TGTGCCAGCAGCATTGGAGTAAATGAAAAACTGTTTTTT.

V usage is TRBV5-6 and J usage is TRBJ1-4; D call uncertain. Trimming shortened V by 0 bases and J by 11 bases, and 14 bases separated the two germline ends. Germline loops: CDR1 SGHDT, CDR2 YYEEEE. CDR3 size: 14 residues. CDR3 coding DNA: TGTGCCAGCAGCTTGGCCGGGTTTGAGAGGAAACTGTTTTTT. This encodes CASSLAGFERKLFF.

This chain joins TRBV14 and TRBJ1-1; 8 bases fit TRBD1. Germline V lookup: CDR1 SGHDN, CDR2 FVKESK. The CDR3 runs to 14 residues. V was pared by 6 bases and J by 2 bases, with 5 bases of the junction left unmatched. In DNA form, the CDR3 reads TGTGCCAGCAGTTTTGGACAGGGTAACACTGAAGCTTTCTTT. The encoded protein is CASSFGQGNTEAFF. Using reference TRBV14 and TRBJ1-1 for the parts outside the CDR3, the full variable domain is EAGVTQFPSHSVIEKGQTVTLRCDPISGHDNLYWYRRVMGKEIKFLLHFVKESKQDESGMPNNRFLAERTGGTYSTLKVQPAELEDSGVYFCASSFGQGNTEAFFGQGTRLTVV.

The chain carries TRBV4-3 and TRBJ2-1; D not certain. CDR3 length: 15 residues. Per the germline V gene, CDR1 is LGHNA and CDR2 is YSLEER. Trimming pared 3 bases from V and 6 bases from J, leaving 15 bases between. The DNA of the CDR3 is TGCGCCAGCAGCCATGTGGCGAGGCATGGCAATGAGCAGTTCTTC. Its protein is CASSHVARHGNEQFF.

The chain combines TRBV5-5 with TRBJ1-2; D gene ambiguous. The length of the CDR3 is 17 residues. Trimming shortened V by 1 base and J by 3 bases, and 19 bases separated the two germline ends. From germline, CDR1 is SGHKS and CDR2 YYEKEE (reference sequence). The CDR3 DNA reads as TGTGCCAGCAGCTTGTCCAGCGCGGTTGGATTTCACTATGGCTACACCTTC. It yields the protein CASSLSSAVGFHYGYTF.

The V and J genes are TRBV2 and TRBJ1-5, with D perhaps TRBD1 (6 bases). CDR3 size: 15 residues. Germline V gene sequence: CDR1 SNHLY, CDR2 FYNNEI. V was shortened by 3 bases and J by 2 bases, with 11 bases between the two germline ends. The CDR3 loop is CASSEGTQGNQPQHF. The CDR3, as DNA: TGTGCCAGCAGTGAGGGGACACAGGGCAATCAGCCCCAGCATTTT. Full variable domain (rest looked up from reference TRBV2 and TRBJ1-5): EPEVTQTPSHQVTQMGQEVILRCVPISNHLYFYWYRQILGQKVEFLVSFYNNEISEKSEIFDDQFSVERPDGSNFTLKIRSTKLEDSAMYFCASSEGTQGNQPQHFGDGTRLSIL.

The V gene is TRBV29-1, the J gene TRBJ2-1, with 9 nucleotides matching TRBD1. Germline CDR1 SQVTM, CDR2 ANQGSEA. The length of the CDR3 is 13 residues. With V trimmed by 3 bases and J by 3 bases, 0 bases remained unmatched. The CDR3 bases are TGCAGCGTTGAGGGACAGGGCTACAATGAGCAGTTCTTC. Encoded protein: CSVEGQGYNEQFF.

V gene TRBV27 combines with J gene TRBJ2-6, with 11 bases matching TRBD1. The CDR3 has 17 residues. From germline, CDR1 is MNHEY and CDR2 SMNVEV (reference sequence). The V gene end was trimmed by 6 bases and the J gene end by 0 bases; junction bases not matched to a gene: 4. CDR3 sequence (DNA): TGTGCCAGCAGGGACAGGGGGCTCGCCTCTGGGGCCAACGTCCTGACTTTC. This sequence encodes CASRDRGLASGANVLTF.

The rearrangement links TRBV15 to TRBJ2-1; D gene unclear. Trimming left V 3 bases short and J 7 bases short, with 7 bases between. CDR1 is LNHNV and CDR2 is YYDKDF in the germline V gene (reference sequence). CDR3 size: 12 residues. The CDR3 protein is CATSSAQNEQFF. The CDR3 nucleotides read TGTGCCACCAGCAGTGCGCAAAATGAGCAGTTCTTC.

This sequence joins TRBV18 and TRBJ1-1; D not resolved. The V end was cut by 2 bases, the J end by 0 bases, with 4 bases between. This CDR3 is 13 amino acids long. Germline lookup yields CDR1 KGHSH and CDR2 LQKENI. CDR3: CASSPGLNTEAFF. CDR3 DNA sequence: TGTGCCAGCTCACCAGGCCTGAACACTGAAGCTTTCTTT.

This sequence joins TRBV19 and TRBJ1-5, with D maybe TRBD1 (6 bases). The germline V gene has CDR1 LNHDA and CDR2 SQIVND (reference sequence). This CDR3 region has 16 residues. The ends were cut back, 0 bases at V and 1 base at J, with 10 bases in the middle. The CDR3, as DNA: TGTGCCAGTAGTATAGATCAGGGGTCAAGCAATCAGCCCCAGCATTTT. Its translation: CASSIDQGSSNQPQHF.

CDR3 in DNA: TGTGCCACCAGCAGACAGTCAACGTACGAGCAGTACTTC. This sequence encodes CATSRQSTYEQYF. The J gene is TRBJ2-7, the V gene TRBV15; D is ambiguous. V lost 2 bases, J lost 4 bases, and 9 bases lay in between. Germline V gene sequence: CDR1 LNHNV, CDR2 YYDKDF (reference sequence). CDR3 length: 13 residues.

A single count supports this clone. The rearrangement joins TRBV6-6 to TRBJ2-7, with TRBD2 identical over 8 bases. The V gene's germline CDR1 is MNHNY and CDR2 SVGAGI (reference sequence). The CDR3 is 14 residues long. Losses at the gene ends were 8 bases for V and 2 bases for J; bases not matched to a gene: 8. The CDR3 loop reads CASLGGEIPYEQYF. The CDR3 DNA reads as TGTGCCAGCCTCGGGGGGGAAATCCCCTACGAGCAGTACTTC.

V gene TRBV5-4 combines with J gene TRBJ2-7; 12 nucleotides agree with TRBD2. Germline values: CDR1 SGHNT, CDR2 YYREEE (reference sequence). V gave up 3 bases and J gave up 2 bases; unmatched junction bases: 3. This CDR3 is built from 15 residues. The CDR3 is CASSSGLAGTYEQYF. CDR3 nucleotides: TGTGCCAGCAGCTCAGGACTAGCGGGAACCTACGAGCAGTACTTC.

V gene TRBV7-9 combines with J gene TRBJ2-7, with 11 bases matching TRBD1. The CDR3 spans 15 residues. Germline CDR1 reads SEHNR; CDR2 reads FQNEAQ (reference sequence). The junction had 4 bases not matched to a gene; V was cut back by 0 bases and J by 6 bases. CDR3 sequence reads: CASSLARTGGSEQYF. The DNA of the CDR3 is TGTGCCAGCAGCTTAGCTAGGACAGGGGGCAGCGAGCAGTACTTC.

V gene TRBV7-2 combines with J gene TRBJ1-2; a possible D gene is TRBD1 (6 bases). Trimming pared 4 bases from V and 4 bases from J, leaving 13 bases between. This CDR3 region has 14 residues. Germline loops: CDR1 SGHTA, CDR2 FQGNSA. CDR3 nucleotides: TGTGCCAGCAGCTCGGACAGAAGGGCCTATGGCTACACCTTC. The encoded protein is CASSSDRRAYGYTF.